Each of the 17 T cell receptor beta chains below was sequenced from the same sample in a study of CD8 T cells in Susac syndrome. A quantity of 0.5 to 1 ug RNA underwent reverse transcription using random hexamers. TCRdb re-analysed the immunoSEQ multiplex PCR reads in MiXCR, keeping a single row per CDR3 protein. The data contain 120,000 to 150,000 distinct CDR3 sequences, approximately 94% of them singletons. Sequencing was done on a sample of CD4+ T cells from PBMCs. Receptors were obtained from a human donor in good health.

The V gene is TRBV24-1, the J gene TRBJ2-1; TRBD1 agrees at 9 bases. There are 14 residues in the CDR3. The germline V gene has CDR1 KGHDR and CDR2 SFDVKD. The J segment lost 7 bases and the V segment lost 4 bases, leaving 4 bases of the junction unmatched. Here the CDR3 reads CATSDPGQGNEQFF. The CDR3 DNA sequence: TGTGCCACCAGTGACCCTGGACAGGGGAATGAGCAGTTCTTC.

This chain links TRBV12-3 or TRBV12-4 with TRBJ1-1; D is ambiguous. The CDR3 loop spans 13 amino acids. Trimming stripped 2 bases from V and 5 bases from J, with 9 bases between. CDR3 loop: CASSLQSVTEAFF. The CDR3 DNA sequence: TGTGCCAGCAGTTTACAGTCGGTTACTGAAGCTTTCTTT.

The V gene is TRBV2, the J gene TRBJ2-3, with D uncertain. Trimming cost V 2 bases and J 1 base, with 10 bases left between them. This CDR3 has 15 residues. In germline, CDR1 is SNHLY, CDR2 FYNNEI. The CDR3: CASSEMGIGTDTQYF. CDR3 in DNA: TGTGCCAGCAGTGAAATGGGAATCGGCACAGATACGCAGTATTTT.

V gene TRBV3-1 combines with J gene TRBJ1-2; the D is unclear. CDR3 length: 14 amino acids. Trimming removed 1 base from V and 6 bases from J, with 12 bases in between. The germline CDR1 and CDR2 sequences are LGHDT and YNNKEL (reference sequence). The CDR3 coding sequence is TGTGCCAGCAGCCAAGCGGAGGGTTCGAATGGCTACACCTTC. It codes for CASSQAEGSNGYTF.

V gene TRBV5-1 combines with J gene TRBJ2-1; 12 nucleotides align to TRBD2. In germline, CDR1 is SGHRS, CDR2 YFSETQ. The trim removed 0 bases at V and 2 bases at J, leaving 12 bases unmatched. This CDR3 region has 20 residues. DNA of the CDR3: TGCGCCAGCAGCTTGGCCCGGACTAGCGGGAAGGAGGGGGCCTACAATGAGCAGTTCTTC. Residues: CASSLARTSGKEGAYNEQFF. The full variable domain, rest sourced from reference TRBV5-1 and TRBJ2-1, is KAGVTQTPRYLIKTRGQQVTLSCSPISGHRSVSWYQQTPGQGLQFLFEYFSETQRNKGNFPGRFSGRQFSNSRSEMNVSTLELGDSALYLCASSLARTSGKEGAYNEQFFGPGTRLTVL.

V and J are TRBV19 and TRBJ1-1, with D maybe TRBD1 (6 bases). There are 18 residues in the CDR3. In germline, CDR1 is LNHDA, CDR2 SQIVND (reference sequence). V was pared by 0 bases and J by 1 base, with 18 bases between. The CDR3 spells CASSIDAAGAASNTEAFF. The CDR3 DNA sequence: TGTGCCAGTAGTATAGATGCCGCGGGGGCGGCTTCGAACACTGAAGCTTTCTTT.

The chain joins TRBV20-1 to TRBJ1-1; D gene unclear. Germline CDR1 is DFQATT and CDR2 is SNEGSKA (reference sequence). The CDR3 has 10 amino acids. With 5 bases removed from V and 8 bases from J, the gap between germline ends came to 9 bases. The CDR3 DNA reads TGCAGTGCTCGGACTCCCGAAGCTTTCTTT. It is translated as CSARTPEAFF.

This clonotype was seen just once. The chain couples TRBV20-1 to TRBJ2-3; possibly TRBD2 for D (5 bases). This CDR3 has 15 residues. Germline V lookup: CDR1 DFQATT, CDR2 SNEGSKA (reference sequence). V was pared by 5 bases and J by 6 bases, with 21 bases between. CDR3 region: CSAPSTRGPSDTQYF. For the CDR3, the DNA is TGCAGTGCTCCCTCGACTCGCGGGCCTAGTGATACGCAGTATTTT.

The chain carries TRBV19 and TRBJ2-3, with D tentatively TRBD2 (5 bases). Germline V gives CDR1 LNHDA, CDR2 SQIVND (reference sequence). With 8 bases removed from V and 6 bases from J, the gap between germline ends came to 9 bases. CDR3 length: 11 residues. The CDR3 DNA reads TGTGCCAGTGGGGAGAGGGATACGCAGTATTTT. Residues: CASGERDTQYF.

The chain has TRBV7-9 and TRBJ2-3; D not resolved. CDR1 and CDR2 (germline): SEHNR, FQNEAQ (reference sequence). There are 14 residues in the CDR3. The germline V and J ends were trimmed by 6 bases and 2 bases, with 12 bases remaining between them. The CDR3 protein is CASRTGAYTDTQYF. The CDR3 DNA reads TGTGCCAGCAGGACTGGAGCATACACAGATACGCAGTATTTT.

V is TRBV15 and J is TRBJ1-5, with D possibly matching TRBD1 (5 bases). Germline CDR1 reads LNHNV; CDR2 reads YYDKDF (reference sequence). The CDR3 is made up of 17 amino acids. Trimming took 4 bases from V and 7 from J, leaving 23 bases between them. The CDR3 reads CATSTHGTTVFGQPQHF. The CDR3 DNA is TGTGCCACCAGCACTCATGGAACGACAGTATTTGGACAGCCCCAGCATTTT.

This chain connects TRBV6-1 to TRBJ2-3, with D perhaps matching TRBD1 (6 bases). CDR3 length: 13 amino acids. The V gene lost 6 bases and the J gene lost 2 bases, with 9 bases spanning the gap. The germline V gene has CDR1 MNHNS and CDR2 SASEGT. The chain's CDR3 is CASSGQHTDTQYF. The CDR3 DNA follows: TGTGCCAGCAGCGGACAGCACACAGATACGCAGTATTTT.

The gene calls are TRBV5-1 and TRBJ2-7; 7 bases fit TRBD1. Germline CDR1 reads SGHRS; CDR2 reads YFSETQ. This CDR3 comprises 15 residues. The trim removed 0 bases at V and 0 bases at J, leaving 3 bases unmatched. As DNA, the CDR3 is TGCGCCAGCAGCTTGGGGGGACAGAACTCCTACGAGCAGTACTTC. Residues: CASSLGGQNSYEQYF.

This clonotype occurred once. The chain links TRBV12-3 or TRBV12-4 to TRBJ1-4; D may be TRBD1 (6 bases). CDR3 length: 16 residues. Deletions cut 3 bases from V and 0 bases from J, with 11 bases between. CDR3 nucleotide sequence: TGTGCCAGCAGTTTCGACAGGCCTGCAACTAATGAAAAACTGTTTTTT. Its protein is CASSFDRPATNEKLFF.

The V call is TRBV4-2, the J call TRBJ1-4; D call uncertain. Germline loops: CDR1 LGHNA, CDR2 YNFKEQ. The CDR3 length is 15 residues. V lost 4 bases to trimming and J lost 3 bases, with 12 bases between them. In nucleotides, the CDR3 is TGTGCCAGCAGCCTCCGTGGGGAATCTAATGAAAAACTGTTTTTT. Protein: CASSLRGESNEKLFF.

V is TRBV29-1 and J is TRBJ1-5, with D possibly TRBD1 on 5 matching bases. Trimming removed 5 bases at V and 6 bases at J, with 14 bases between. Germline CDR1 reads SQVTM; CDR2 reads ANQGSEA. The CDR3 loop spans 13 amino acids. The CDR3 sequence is CSVIQGTGQPQHF. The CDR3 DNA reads TGCAGCGTTATCCAGGGCACGGGTCAGCCCCAGCATTTT.

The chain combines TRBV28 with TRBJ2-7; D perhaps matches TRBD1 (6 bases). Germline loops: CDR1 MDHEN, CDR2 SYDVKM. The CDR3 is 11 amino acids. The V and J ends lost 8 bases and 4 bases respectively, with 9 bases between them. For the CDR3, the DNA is TGTGCCAGCGTAACAGGGTACGAGCAGTACTTC. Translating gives CASVTGYEQYF.